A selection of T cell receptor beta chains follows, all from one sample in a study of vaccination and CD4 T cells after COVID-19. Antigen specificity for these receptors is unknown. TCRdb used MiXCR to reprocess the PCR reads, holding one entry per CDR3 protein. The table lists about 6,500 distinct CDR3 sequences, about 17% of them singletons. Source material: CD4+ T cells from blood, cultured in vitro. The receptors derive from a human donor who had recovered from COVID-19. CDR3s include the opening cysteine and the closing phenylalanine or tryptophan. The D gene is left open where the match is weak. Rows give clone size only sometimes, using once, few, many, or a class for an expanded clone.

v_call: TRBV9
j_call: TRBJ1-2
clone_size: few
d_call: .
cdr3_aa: CASSVVGSGYTF
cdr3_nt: TGTGCCAGCAGCGTAGTAGGGTCTGGCTACACCTTC

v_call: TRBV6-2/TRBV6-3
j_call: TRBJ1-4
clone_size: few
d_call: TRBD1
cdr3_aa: CASSSTETGGWEKLFF
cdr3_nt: TGTGCCAGCAGTTCTACGGAAACAGGGGGATGGGAAAAACTGTTTTTT

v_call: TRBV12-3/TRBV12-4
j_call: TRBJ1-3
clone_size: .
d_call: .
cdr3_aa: CASSLTETGNTIYF
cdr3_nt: TGTGCCAGCAGTTTAACAGAGACGGGAAACACCATATATTTT

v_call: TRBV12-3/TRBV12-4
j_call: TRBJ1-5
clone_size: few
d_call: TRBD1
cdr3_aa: CASSPGTGYQPQHF
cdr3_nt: TGTGCCAGCAGTCCCGGGACAGGGTATCAGCCCCAGCATTTT

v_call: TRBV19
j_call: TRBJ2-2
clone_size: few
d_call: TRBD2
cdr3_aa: CASSSPGLAGEFTGELFF
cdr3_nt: TGTGCCAGTAGTAGCCCCGGACTAGCGGGAGAGTTCACCGGGGAGCTGTTTTTT

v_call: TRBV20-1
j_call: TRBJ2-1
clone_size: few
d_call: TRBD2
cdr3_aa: CSAGTSGRAVYNEQFF
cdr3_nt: TGCAGTGCTGGGACTAGCGGGAGGGCCGTCTACAATGAGCAGTTCTTC

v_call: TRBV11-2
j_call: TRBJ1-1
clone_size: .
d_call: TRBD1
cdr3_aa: CASSGQARENTEAFF
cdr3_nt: TGTGCCAGCAGCGGACAGGCGAGGGAGAACACTGAAGCTTTCTTT

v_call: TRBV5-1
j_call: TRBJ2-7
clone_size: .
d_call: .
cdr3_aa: CASSTNQDSGTYEQYF
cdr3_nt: TGCGCCAGCAGCACCAACCAGGACAGCGGTACCTACGAGCAGTACTTC

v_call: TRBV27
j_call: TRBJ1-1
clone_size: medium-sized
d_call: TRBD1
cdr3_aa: CASSFDKWTGGEAFF
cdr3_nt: TGTGCCAGCAGTTTCGACAAATGGACAGGGGGCGAAGCTTTCTTT

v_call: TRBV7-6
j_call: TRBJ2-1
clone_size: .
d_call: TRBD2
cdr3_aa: CASSPLAGGRYNEQFF
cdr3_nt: TGTGCCAGCAGCCCTCTAGCGGGAGGTAGATACAATGAGCAGTTCTTC

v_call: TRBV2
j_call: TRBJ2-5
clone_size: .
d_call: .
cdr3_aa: CASMGSYQETQYF
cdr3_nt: TGTGCCAGCATGGGGAGTTACCAAGAGACCCAGTACTTC

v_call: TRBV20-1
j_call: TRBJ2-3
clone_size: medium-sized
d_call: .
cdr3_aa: CSASNTDTQYF
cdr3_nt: TGCAGTGCTTCGAACACAGATACGCAGTATTTT

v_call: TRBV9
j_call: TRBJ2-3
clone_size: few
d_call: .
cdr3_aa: CASSVSGGTDTQYF
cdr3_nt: TGTGCCAGCAGCGTATCGGGGGGCACAGATACGCAGTATTTT

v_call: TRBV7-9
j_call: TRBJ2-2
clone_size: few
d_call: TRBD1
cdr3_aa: CASSFPGQERASTGELFF
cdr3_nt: TGTGCCAGCAGTTTCCCGGGACAGGAGAGGGCCTCCACCGGGGAGCTGTTTTTT

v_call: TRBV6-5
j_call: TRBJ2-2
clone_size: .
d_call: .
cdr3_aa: CASSFLAFPGELFF
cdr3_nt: TGTGCCAGCAGTTTTCTAGCGTTTCCCGGGGAGCTGTTTTTT

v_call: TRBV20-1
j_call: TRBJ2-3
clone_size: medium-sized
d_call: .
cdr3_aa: CSAIQRKGTDTQYF
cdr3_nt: TGCAGTGCTATACAGCGGAAGGGCACAGATACGCAGTATTTT

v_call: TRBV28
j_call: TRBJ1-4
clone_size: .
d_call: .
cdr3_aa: CASNLLGREKLFF
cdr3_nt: TGTGCCAGCAACCTTCTCGGGAGAGAAAAACTGTTTTTT

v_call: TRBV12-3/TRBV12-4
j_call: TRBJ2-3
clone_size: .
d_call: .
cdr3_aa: CASSWGTDTQYF
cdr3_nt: TGTGCCAGCAGTTGGGGAACAGATACGCAGTATTTT

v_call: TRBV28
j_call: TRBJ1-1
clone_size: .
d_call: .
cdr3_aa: CASSLSSGRHEAFF
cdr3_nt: TGTGCCAGCAGTTTGAGCTCCGGCAGACATGAAGCTTTCTTT

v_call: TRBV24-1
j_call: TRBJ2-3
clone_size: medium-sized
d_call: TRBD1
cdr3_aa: CATSGSRGNSSTDTQYF
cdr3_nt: TGTGCCACCAGTGGCTCCAGGGGGAACTCCAGCACAGATACGCAGTATTTT